This T cell receptor (beta chain) stems from a study of beta chain features in type 1 diabetes. Overall study context: In all, 85 million to 130 million sorted cells from all samples were analyzed.

Sequenced material consisted of expressed TCRB transcripts (all of the isolated RNA was reverse transcribed). Here immunoSEQ multiplex PCR was the method, and the copy in TCRdb shows in-frame clones only, minus some. This sample carries 300,000 to 400,000 clones, about 14% of them seen once, and the ten largest clones take roughly 0.015%. With V trimmed by 5 bases and J by 1 base, 5 bases remained unmatched. The CDR3 loop spans 14 amino acids. In germline, CDR1 is SQVTM, CDR2 ANQGSEA. Of note for this clone: Its antigen remains unknown.

The study, taken as a whole, reports: Patients' naive, central memory and regulatory TCRB repertoires appeared more alike than those of healthy donors. Patients with type 1 diabetes carried fewer insertions and had more deletions at their VDJ junctions. TCRB CDR3s from Type 1 diabetes patients were moderately but significantly shorter in all four CD4+ subsets.

The rearrangement joins TRBV29-1 to TRBJ2-3; TRBD2 matches at 8 bases. The sequence was collected from a woman in her late teens or twenties with type 1 diabetes. Sequences were obtained from naive CD4+ T cells from blood. The CDR3 region has the DNA TGCAGCGTTCGTCAACTAGCGGGCACAGATACGCAGTATTTT. Protein sequence: CSVRQLAGTDTQYF.